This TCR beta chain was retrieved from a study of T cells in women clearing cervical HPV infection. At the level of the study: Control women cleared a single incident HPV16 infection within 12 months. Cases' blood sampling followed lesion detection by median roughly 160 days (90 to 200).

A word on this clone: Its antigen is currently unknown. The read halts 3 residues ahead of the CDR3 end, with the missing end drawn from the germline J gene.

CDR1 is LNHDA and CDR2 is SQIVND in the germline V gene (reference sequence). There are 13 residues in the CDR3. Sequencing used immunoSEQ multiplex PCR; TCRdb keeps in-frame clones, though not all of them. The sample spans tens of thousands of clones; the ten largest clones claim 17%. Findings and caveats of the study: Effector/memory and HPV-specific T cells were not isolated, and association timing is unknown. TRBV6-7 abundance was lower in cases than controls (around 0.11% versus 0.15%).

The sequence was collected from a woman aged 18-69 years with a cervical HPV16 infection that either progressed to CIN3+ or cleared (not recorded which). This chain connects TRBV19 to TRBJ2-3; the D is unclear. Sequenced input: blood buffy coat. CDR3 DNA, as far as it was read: TGTGCCAGTAGTAAGTTTCTAGGAGAGACG. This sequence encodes CASSKFLGET. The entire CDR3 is CASSKFLGETQYF.